A selection of T cell receptor beta chains follows, all from one sample in a study of shared clonotypes between healthy human individuals. Sequencing was performed with immunoSEQ multiplex PCR; in TCRdb, only in-frame clones are kept and a portion is missing. The data contain around 2,000,000 clones, about 93% of them singletons. Sequenced: naive CD8+ T cells from PBMCs. These receptors were obtained from a man aged 18 to 35 in good health. Some clones in this sample may be carry-over from other donors' samples. The CDR3 runs from the conserved cysteine through the conserved F or W. The D gene is left open where the match is weak. Clone size is given for some rows only: seen once, a few or many times, or a class if the clone is expanded.

J gene: TRBJ2-5
clone size: .
D gene: .
V gene: TRBV7-8
CDR3 protein: CASSLVGRTETQYF
CDR3 DNA: TGTGCCAGCAGCTTAGTCGGACGGACAGAGACCCAGTACTTC

J gene: TRBJ1-5
clone size: .
D gene: TRBD1
V gene: TRBV7-9
CDR3 protein: CASSLNSGTGGGNQPQHF
CDR3 DNA: TGTGCCAGCAGTCTTAACTCGGGGACAGGGGGTGGCAATCAGCCCCAGCATTTT

J gene: TRBJ2-5
clone size: .
D gene: TRBD1
V gene: TRBV27
CDR3 protein: CASSPRDSQWAQYF
CDR3 DNA: TGTGCCAGCAGTCCCAGGGACAGTCAATGGGCCCAGTACTTC

J gene: TRBJ2-7
clone size: .
D gene: .
V gene: TRBV9
CDR3 protein: CASSPRTGEQYF
CDR3 DNA: TGTGCCAGCAGCCCAAGGACCGGGGAGCAGTACTTC

J gene: TRBJ2-5
clone size: .
D gene: TRBD2
V gene: TRBV7-8
CDR3 protein: CASSLADAGVRRETQYF
CDR3 DNA: TGTGCCAGCAGCTTAGCGGATGCGGGAGTGCGTAGGGAGACCCAGTACTTC

J gene: TRBJ2-3
clone size: .
D gene: TRBD2
V gene: TRBV12-5
CDR3 protein: CATGGGSTDTQYF
CDR3 DNA: TGTGCTACGGGAGGGGGTAGCACAGATACGCAGTATTTT

J gene: TRBJ1-5
clone size: .
D gene: .
V gene: TRBV7-9
CDR3 protein: CASSSTRGNQPQHF
CDR3 DNA: TGTGCCAGCAGCTCTACCCGGGGGAATCAGCCCCAGCATTTT

J gene: TRBJ2-7
clone size: .
D gene: .
V gene: TRBV29-1
CDR3 protein: CSVGVRLGGFYEQYF
CDR3 DNA: TGCAGCGTTGGAGTGAGATTGGGCGGGTTCTACGAGCAGTACTTC

J gene: TRBJ2-7
clone size: .
D gene: TRBD1
V gene: TRBV5-1
CDR3 protein: CASSSRTGSYEQYF
CDR3 DNA: TGCGCCAGCAGCTCCCGGACAGGGAGCTACGAGCAGTACTTC

J gene: TRBJ1-2
clone size: .
D gene: TRBD1
V gene: TRBV28
CDR3 protein: CASSPQGAWYGYTF
CDR3 DNA: TGTGCCAGCAGTCCCCAGGGGGCTTGGTATGGCTACACCTTC

J gene: TRBJ2-1
clone size: .
D gene: .
V gene: TRBV27
CDR3 protein: CASSLSGVHNEQFF
CDR3 DNA: TGTGCCAGCAGTTTGTCGGGGGTACACAATGAGCAGTTCTTC

J gene: TRBJ2-7
clone size: once
D gene: TRBD2
V gene: TRBV19
CDR3 protein: CASSIRLAGDRYEQYF
CDR3 DNA: TGTGCCAGTAGTATCCGACTAGCGGGAGATAGGTACGAGCAGTACTTC

J gene: TRBJ2-6
clone size: once
D gene: .
V gene: TRBV10-1
CDR3 protein: CASSEDCDDSGANVLTF
CDR3 DNA: TGCGCCAGCAGTGAGGACTGCGATGACTCTGGGGCCAACGTCCTGACTTTC